This T cell receptor (beta chain) derives from a study of T-cell memory formation after mild COVID-19. Study-wide results and limits: The CD4+ clones that contracted clustered mainly within CM and EM, and the CD8+ clones concentrated in EMRA.

With respect to this clonotype: What it recognizes is unknown.

Germline CDR1 reads SGHTA; CDR2 reads FQGNSA. The CDR3 has 14 amino acids. The V gene end was trimmed by 7 bases and the J gene end by 8 bases; junction bases not matched to a gene: 10. Sample barcodes and UMIs were carried by the TCR alpha and TCR beta cDNA libraries that 5'RACE generated with constant-segment primers. TCRdb used MiXCR to reprocess the 5' RACE reads, holding one entry per CDR3 protein. The table records under 250,000 distinct CDR3 sequences, about 10% of them present only once. V usage is TRBV7-2 and J usage is TRBJ2-1, with 8 nucleotides matching TRBD2. The receptor's source is a young man who had mild COVID-19 (a few samples of this study predate the infection). Cell type and time point are not known. The sequenced sample was PBMCs or a T cell subset sorted from them (not recorded which). CDR3 amino acids: CASTFGGGGYEQFF. The CDR3 DNA reads TGTGCCAGCACCTTCGGGGGCGGGGGGTATGAGCAGTTCTTC.